The 13 T cell receptor beta chains in this list originate from one sample, sequenced in a study of T-cell reconstitution after alpha-beta-depleted transplantation in children. For TCRbeta, the library was prepared with unique molecular identifiers. A single record per CDR3 protein comes from TCRdb applying MiXCR to the PCR reads. This table has roughly 200,000 distinct CDR3 sequences, 9.5% to 13% appearing once. Sample: PBMCs, taken before TCRalphabeta/CD19-depleted stem cell transplant. Receptors were obtained from a child less than two years old with acute myeloid leukemia, due to receive a stem cell transplant.

The rearrangement joins TRBV7-8 to TRBJ1-1; possibly TRBD1 for D (5 bases). The V and J ends lost 5 bases and 8 bases respectively, with 15 bases between them. Germline CDR1 is SGHVS and CDR2 is FQNEAQ. The CDR3 runs to 13 residues. The DNA of the CDR3 is TGTGCCAGCAGCCCACGACAGAGGGCGGAAGCTTTCTTT. This sequence encodes CASSPRQRAEAFF.

This clonotype was counted ten times or more. The chain joins TRBV20-1 to TRBJ1-4; 8 nucleotides line up with TRBD1. V shed 6 bases and J 10 bases; nucleotides not matched to a gene: 10. Germline CDR1 and CDR2: DFQATT and SNEGSKA (reference sequence). The CDR3 runs 13 residues. The chain's CDR3 is CSARTGMIGKLFF. As DNA, the CDR3 is TGCAGTGCCAGGACAGGGATGATAGGAAAACTGTTTTTT.

This clonotype was counted ten times or more. The J gene is TRBJ2-2, the V gene TRBV7-8; 8 bases agree with TRBD2. The length of the CDR3 is 17 residues. Germline trimming cut 1 base from V and 3 bases from J; bases unmatched to any gene: 7. Germline CDR1 reads SGHVS; CDR2 reads FQNEAQ. The CDR3 DNA reads as TGTGCCAGCAGCTTAGGGCGCCTAGCGGGTTACACCGGGGAGCTGTTTTTT. This codes for CASSLGRLAGYTGELFF.

The rearrangement links TRBV6-2 or TRBV6-3 to TRBJ2-1, with 9 bases aligning to TRBD2. The CDR3 loop spans 16 amino acids. J gave up 2 bases and V 6 bases, and 8 bases lay outside the gene matches. Germline CDR1 and CDR2: MNHEY and SVGEGT. CDR3 in amino acids: CASRAPGLAPYNEQFF. The CDR3 DNA reads as TGTGCCAGCAGAGCCCCGGGACTAGCCCCCTACAATGAGCAGTTCTTC.

This clonotype appeared many times. The CDR3 sequence: CASSRRPDRGNGYTF. The CDR3 DNA sequence: TGCGCCAGCAGCCGACGACCGGACAGGGGAAATGGCTACACCTTC. The chain employs TRBV4-3 and TRBJ1-2; TRBD1 matches 9 bases. There are 15 residues in the CDR3. V lost 4 bases, J lost 6 bases, and 9 bases stayed unmatched. Germline CDR1 is LGHNA and CDR2 is YSLEER.

Many counts were recorded for this clonotype. This chain connects TRBV3-1 to TRBJ2-7; D may be TRBD1 or TRBD2 (5 bases each). Germline V gene data show CDR1 as LGHDT and CDR2 as YNNKEL (reference sequence). Between the trimmed V and J ends, which lost 1 base and 1 base, there was a span of 11 bases. The CDR3 sequence is 15 residues long. As DNA, the CDR3 is TGTGCCAGCAGCCAAGGTGGGACCGAGTCCTACGAGCAGTACTTC. Translation: CASSQGGTESYEQYF.

This clonotype was seen repeatedly, ten times or more. The gene calls are TRBV25-1 and TRBJ2-2; the match to TRBD2 covers 8 bases. The CDR3 is made up of 15 amino acids. Trimming cost V 5 bases and J 5 bases; bases outside gene matches: 7. Germline CDR1 reads MGHDK; CDR2 reads SYGVNS. The CDR3, as DNA: TGTGCCAGCAGTAGAAGCGGGAGCAAAACCGGGGAGCTGTTTTTT. Its translation is CASSRSGSKTGELFF.

In this sample, this clonotype turned up many times. The chain joins TRBV6-5 to TRBJ2-1, with TRBD2 identical over 13 bases. The CDR3 consists of 18 residues. J gave up 3 bases and V 2 bases, and 7 bases lay outside the gene matches. CDR1 is MNHEY, CDR2 SVGAGI, per germline. The CDR3 loop reads CASSYRRTSGSFYNEQFF. CDR3 nucleotides: TGTGCCAGCAGTTACCGAAGGACTAGCGGGAGTTTCTACAATGAGCAGTTCTTC.

This clonotype has a count of ten or more. The chain uses TRBV7-2 and TRBJ1-1; a possible D gene is TRBD1 (5 bases). V was trimmed by 5 bases and J by 5 bases, leaving 12 bases between them. Germline CDR1 is SGHTA and CDR2 is FQGNSA. The CDR3 loop spans 13 amino acids. The CDR3 DNA is TGTGCCAGCAGCGCCAGGGAGAGGACTGAAGCTTTCTTT. Translated: CASSARERTEAFF.

This clonotype showed up many times. This rearrangement joins TRBV12-3 or TRBV12-4 to TRBJ2-2; 8 bases fit TRBD1. Trimming at V came to 2 bases and at J to 5 bases, leaving 1 base not matched to a gene. The CDR3 contains 14 residues. The CDR3 coding sequence is TGTGCCAGCAGTTTACGACAGGGGACCGGGGAGCTGTTTTTT. It encodes CASSLRQGTGELFF.

Of note for this clonotype: The junction departs from the called germline gene at one end, perhaps through a read error. This chain links TRBV7-8 with TRBJ2-3, with 9 bases that match TRBD1. Germline V gene lookup returns CDR1 SGHVS and CDR2 FQNEAQ. The CDR3 runs 15 residues. The CDR3 DNA is TGTGCCGGCAGCCTGAACAGGGGGCCTGCAGATACGCAGTATTTT. This gives the protein CAGSLNRGPADTQYF.

As concerns this clonotype: A much larger clonotype is one base distant, so this may be a read error. The chain links TRBV5-1 to TRBJ1-2; TRBD1 matches 8 bases. Germline loops: CDR1 SGHRS, CDR2 YFSETQ. The CDR3 has 14 amino acids. CDR3 protein: CASSLTGEGYGYPF. DNA for the CDR3: TGCGCCAGCAGCCTGACAGGGGAAGGCTATGGCTACCCCTTC.

This clonotype was observed a few times. This rearrangement joins TRBV7-8 to TRBJ2-6; D is unclear. CDR3 length equals 16 residues. V was clipped by 3 bases and J by 0 bases, with 9 bases between them. CDR1 is SGHVS, CDR2 FQNEAQ, per germline. CDR3 in DNA: TGTGCCAGCAGCTTGGAGTTCCGCTCTGGGGCCAACGTCCTGACTTTC. Amino acids: CASSLEFRSGANVLTF.